What follows is one T cell receptor (beta chain) and its context. Germline is not matched at one junction end, which may reflect a read error. A J-beta primer mix and a sample-barcoded 5' primer were used in a second PCR of about 6 to 12 cycles. From the 5' RACE reads, TCRdb called clonotypes with MiXCR, one entry per CDR3 protein. The sample consists of fewer than 2 million distinct CDR3 sequences, about 39% of them appearing once. This specimen comes from a study of blood T cells in healthy people across ages. This CDR3 region has 14 residues. CDR1 is MNHNS and CDR2 is SASEGT in the germline V gene.

This receptor was taken from a human donor in good health. The chain joins TRBV6-1 to TRBJ1-1; D might be TRBD1 (5 bases). Sequenced: blood. CDR3 residues: CVSSERGGWTEAFF. The CDR3 bases are TGTGTCAGCAGTGAACGGGGGGGTTGGACTGAAGCTTTCTTT.